This T cell receptor beta chain was found in a study of T cell repertoires in cytomegalovirus infection. Across the study: CMV epitopes, recently identified HLA-C-restricted and well-studied HLA-B-restricted, were used.

Study-level findings and limits: In two of eight donors, the top clonotype was HLA-C-restricted CMV-specific. Of the TCR beta families, the public ones yielded a cumulative frequency that identified carriers of CMV plus the relevant HLA.

TCRdb re-analysed the reads in MiXCR, keeping a single row per CDR3 protein. Of about 180,000 distinct CDR3 sequences in the sample, 20% to 25% are singletons; the top ten hold roughly 25%. With regard to this clonotype: What it binds is not known.

The ends were cut back, 1 base at V and 2 bases at J, with 9 bases in the middle. Germline-derived CDR1 and CDR2 are LNHDA and SQIVND (reference sequence). The CDR3 sequence is 15 residues long. The clonotype comes from a human donor in good health (CMV status not recorded). Some clones in this sample may be carry-over from other donors' samples. J is TRBJ2-1 and V is TRBV19; D is ambiguous. The specimen was CD8+ T cells from cultured PBMCs, collected from culture after CMV antigen stimulation. The CDR3 region is CASSIGGIAYNEQFF. For the CDR3, the DNA is TGTGCCAGTAGTATAGGTGGGATTGCCTACAATGAGCAGTTCTTC.